This T cell receptor beta chain was retrieved from a study of T cells after yellow fever vaccination. This clonotype was observed a handful of times. Its antigen is not identified. TCRdb reprocessed the 5' RACE reads with MiXCR, giving one entry per CDR3 protein. The sample records some 350,000 distinct CDR3 sequences, roughly 6.2% being singletons. V lost 4 bases and J 5 bases, leaving 9 bases between the germline ends. Germline CDR1 is SGHRS and CDR2 is YFSETQ. This CDR3 is built from 12 residues. Study-level results: Clones from primary vaccination mostly reappeared after the booster (96% CD4, about 85% CD8). It was the secondary response that reached its peak faster, day 5 versus 15, but it was weaker.

This TCR derives from a man aged 30 to 45 who received the YFV17D yellow fever vaccine. The sample here was PBMCs, taken 5 days after the yellow fever booster vaccination. The chain combines TRBV5-1 with TRBJ2-5; the D is unclear. The CDR3 protein is CASSPDEETQYF. CDR3 coding DNA: TGCGCCAGCAGCCCCGACGAGGAGACCCAGTACTTC.